This entry lists 25 T cell receptor beta chains sequenced from one sample in a study of T cell responses to AZD1222 COVID-19 vaccine. This table comes from immunoSEQ multiplex PCR, and its TCRdb copy is limited to in-frame clones, with some not included. The repertoire holds over 150,000 clones, with 88% as singletons. The material sequenced was peripheral blood, taken 28 days after the second AZD1222 dose. These receptor sequences come from an adult who received the AZD1222 COVID-19 vaccine.

This chain connects TRBV24-1 to TRBJ2-1; the D gene could be TRBD1 or TRBD2 (5 bases each). The V gene's germline CDR1 is KGHDR and CDR2 SFDVKD. CDR3 length: 14 amino acids. With 4 bases removed from V and 5 bases from J, the gap between germline ends came to 11 bases. Here the CDR3 reads CATSDPGRNNEQFF. DNA of the CDR3: TGTGCCACCAGTGACCCGGGACGCAACAATGAGCAGTTCTTC.

V is TRBV11-2 and J is TRBJ1-1; no firm D call. This CDR3 region has 12 residues. Trimming pared 1 base from V and 11 bases from J, leaving 11 bases between. From germline, CDR1 is SGHAT and CDR2 FQNNGV. In DNA form, the CDR3 reads TGTGCCAGCAGCTTAGGGGCATTGTCGGCTTTCTTT. This codes for CASSLGALSAFF.

The chain links TRBV21-1 to TRBJ1-6. TRBV21-1 is an annotated pseudogene. The CDR3 has 16 amino acids. Here the CDR3 reads CASRREVKSYNSPLHF. Written as DNA, the CDR3 is TGTGCCAGTAGAAGGGAAGTCAAGTCCTATAATTCACCCCTCCACTTT.

V usage is TRBV30 and J usage is TRBJ2-2; 8 bases are shared with TRBD2. Germline V gives CDR1 GTSNPN, CDR2 SVGIG (reference sequence). V lost 0 bases to trimming and J lost 9 bases; unmatched junction nucleotides: 15. The CDR3 has 17 residues. The CDR3 reads CAWSVPGRGGLQRELFF. The DNA of the CDR3 is TGTGCCTGGAGTGTACCGGGTCGGGGGGGCCTACAGAGGGAGCTGTTTTTT.

V and J are TRBV9 and TRBJ2-5; D gene unclear. CDR1 SGDLS and CDR2 YYNGEE come from the germline V gene. There are 15 residues in the CDR3. The V and J ends lost 0 bases and 3 bases respectively, with 12 bases between them. The CDR3 DNA reads TGTGCCAGCAGCGTAGGCGCCAACGTCGAAGAGACCCAGTACTTC. It yields the protein CASSVGANVEETQYF.

The chain employs TRBV7-2 and TRBJ2-1, with D maybe TRBD2 (6 bases). V lost 3 bases and J lost 1, with 10 bases in between. In germline, CDR1 is SGHTA, CDR2 FQGNSA. CDR3 length: 15 amino acids. In DNA form, the CDR3 reads TGTGCCAGCAGCTTGGGGGGTCTGTCCTACAATGAGCAGTTCTTC. Translated, it gives CASSLGGLSYNEQFF.

In its sample, this clone was seen once. The chain links TRBV9 to TRBJ1-2, with D perhaps TRBD1 (5 bases). This CDR3 region has 12 residues. Per germline, CDR1 SGDLS and CDR2 YYNGEE. Trimming took off 0 bases at V and 8 bases at J, with 8 bases between the two ends. The CDR3 region has the DNA TGTGCCAGCAGCGTAGGGGGGGACGGCTACACCTTC. It codes for CASSVGGDGYTF.

The V call is TRBV11-2, the J call TRBJ1-1; 9 positions agree with TRBD1. The CDR3 loop spans 17 amino acids. Germline V gene data show CDR1 as SGHAT and CDR2 as FQNNGV. V lost 5 bases to trimming and J lost 2 bases; unmatched junction nucleotides: 12. The CDR3 region is CASSINPGQGVNTEAFF. For the CDR3, the DNA is TGTGCCAGCAGCATAAATCCGGGACAGGGTGTTAACACTGAAGCTTTCTTT.

The rearrangement joins TRBV5-1 to TRBJ1-2; D is uncertain. Germline V gene lookup returns CDR1 SGHRS and CDR2 YFSETQ. This CDR3 has 11 amino acids. V lost 6 bases and J 13 bases, leaving 16 bases between the germline ends. The CDR3 bases are TGCGCCAGCATAGGCGATGTGGTGGCCACCTTC. Translation: CASIGDVVATF.

The J gene is TRBJ2-7, the V gene TRBV6-6; TRBD1 is a possible D gene (6 bases). Germline V gene sequence: CDR1 MNHNY, CDR2 SVGAGI (reference sequence). The CDR3 consists of 14 residues. V was trimmed by 5 bases and J by 3 bases, leaving 14 bases between them. The CDR3 region has the DNA TGTGCCAGCAGTAGGACAGACTTCCTCTACGAGCAGTACTTC. Translated, it gives CASSRTDFLYEQYF.

J is TRBJ1-2 and V is TRBV19; the match to TRBD1 covers 8 bases. V was pared by 6 bases and J by 4 bases, with 7 bases of the junction left unmatched. The CDR3 loop spans 14 amino acids. Looked up from germline, CDR1 is LNHDA and CDR2 is SQIVND (reference sequence). CDR3 residues: CASRPTGEGYGYTF. In DNA form, the CDR3 reads TGTGCCAGTAGGCCGACAGGGGAGGGCTATGGCTACACCTTC. The full variable domain, in which reference TRBV19 and TRBJ1-2 provide the parts outside the CDR3, is DGGITQSPKYLFRKEGQNVTLSCEQNLNHDAMYWYRQDPGQGLRLIYYSQIVNDFQKGDIAEGYSVSREKKESFPLTVTSAQKNPTAFYLCASRPTGEGYGYTFGSGTRLTVV.

The chain combines TRBV2 with TRBJ1-3, with a weak D call TRBD1 (5 bases). The CDR3 is made up of 14 amino acids. The ends were cut back, 6 bases at V and 2 bases at J, with 11 bases in the middle. Germline V gene lookup returns CDR1 SNHLY and CDR2 FYNNEI. The chain's CDR3 is CASRGLRAGNTIYF. For the CDR3, the DNA is TGTGCCAGCAGGGGACTGCGAGCTGGAAACACCATATATTTT.

CDR3 sequence reads: CASSPQGRTQYF. CDR3 in DNA: TGTGCCAGTAGCCCACAGGGCAGGACGCAGTATTTT. V gene TRBV19 combines with J gene TRBJ2-3; maybe TRBD1 (6 bases). V was trimmed by 6 bases and J by 9 bases, leaving 13 bases between them. Germline-derived CDR1 and CDR2 are LNHDA and SQIVND (reference sequence). The CDR3 contains 12 residues.

The rearrangement joins TRBV7-6 to TRBJ1-1; tentative D call: TRBD1 (6 bases). The germline V gene has CDR1 SGHVS and CDR2 FNYEAQ. CDR3 size: 16 residues. V gave up 5 bases and J gave up 0 bases, with 16 bases separating them. CDR3 amino acids: CASSPGATGMNTEAFF. The CDR3 region has the DNA TGTGCCAGCAGCCCAGGGGCCACAGGGATGAACACTGAAGCTTTCTTT.

This chain joins TRBV12-3 or TRBV12-4 and TRBJ2-7; 10 bases line up with TRBD1. The CDR3 is made up of 13 amino acids. Trimming at V came to 4 bases and at J to 7 bases, leaving 4 bases not matched to a gene. CDR3 loop: CASSWDRGGEQYF. The DNA for the CDR3 is TGTGCCAGCAGTTGGGACAGGGGCGGGGAGCAGTACTTC.

This clone showed up just a few times. The chain recombines TRBV4-1 with TRBJ1-1; maybe TRBD1 (6 bases). V was trimmed by 1 base and J by 2 bases, leaving 11 bases between them. CDR1 and CDR2 (germline): MGHRA, YSYEKL. The CDR3 is 15 amino acids. CDR3 DNA: TGCGCCAGCAGCCAAGTGCAGGGGAGCAACACTGAAGCTTTCTTT. Translating gives CASSQVQGSNTEAFF.

A remark on this clone: Additional DNA sequences in this sample encode the identical CDR3. The CDR3 DNA sequence: TGTGCCAGCTCACCTCCAGGGAACACTGAAGCTTTCTTT. Protein product: CASSPPGNTEAFF. The rearrangement joins TRBV18 to TRBJ1-1; D remains ambiguous. V was pared by 3 bases and J by 1 base, with 6 bases between. Looked up from germline, CDR1 is KGHSH and CDR2 is LQKENI. The CDR3 covers 13 residues.

The chain has TRBV18 and TRBJ1-1; no firm D call. Between the trimmed V and J ends, which lost 3 bases and 4 bases, there was a span of 15 bases. This CDR3 has 15 amino acids. Germline V lookup: CDR1 KGHSH, CDR2 LQKENI. The CDR3 nucleotides are TGTGCCAGCTCACCCCCCCAAGGGTTTGGCACTGAAGCTTTCTTT. It yields the protein CASSPPQGFGTEAFF.

The chain employs TRBV6-1 and TRBJ1-5; 7 nucleotides align to TRBD1. V was pared by 1 base and J by 9 bases, with 6 bases of the junction left unmatched. There are 14 residues in the CDR3. Germline V gives CDR1 MNHNS, CDR2 SASEGT. The CDR3 sequence: CASSEGTGPLPQHF. CDR3 nucleotides: TGTGCCAGCAGTGAAGGGACAGGACCTTTGCCCCAGCATTTT.

The chain recombines TRBV21-1 with TRBJ1-2. TRBV21-1 has pseudogene status. This CDR3 contains 15 residues. Here the CDR3 reads CASSKRGGERYGYTF. In nucleotides, the CDR3 is TGTGCCAGCAGCAAACGGGGAGGGGAACGGTATGGCTACACCTTC.

The V gene is TRBV24-1, the J gene TRBJ2-3, with 8 bases aligning to TRBD2. The germline gives CDR1 KGHDR, CDR2 SFDVKD. The trim removed 0 bases at V and 0 bases at J, leaving 7 bases unmatched. The CDR3 runs 18 residues. The CDR3 spells CATSDLPERGPSTDTQYF. The CDR3 DNA sequence: TGTGCCACCAGTGATTTGCCTGAGCGGGGGCCCAGCACAGATACGCAGTATTTT.

The chain combines TRBV4-1 with TRBJ2-2; the D gene is possibly TRBD1 (6 bases). V lost 3 bases and J lost 6, with 11 bases in between. Per the germline V gene, CDR1 is MGHRA and CDR2 is YSYEKL. The CDR3 sequence is 14 residues long. The CDR3 is CASSHNRDSGELFF. The CDR3 DNA sequence: TGCGCCAGCAGCCACAACAGGGATTCCGGGGAGCTGTTTTTT.

The rearrangement uses TRBV6-1 and TRBJ2-7, with a weak D call TRBD2 (5 bases). V lost 3 bases and J lost 1, with 13 bases in between. CDR1 is MNHNS, CDR2 SASEGT, per germline. There are 15 residues in the CDR3. The chain's CDR3 is CASSDPGGSSYEQYF. In DNA form, the CDR3 reads TGTGCCAGCAGTGATCCCGGAGGCAGTTCCTACGAGCAGTACTTC.

The J gene is TRBJ1-2, the V gene TRBV14, with 7 nucleotides matching TRBD1. CDR1 is SGHDN and CDR2 is FVKESK in the germline V gene. The junction had 5 bases not matched to a gene; V was cut back by 4 bases and J by 3 bases. The CDR3 length is 14 residues. The CDR3: CASSRSDRDYGYTF. CDR3 DNA sequence: TGTGCCAGCAGCCGCTCTGACAGGGACTATGGCTACACCTTC.

Worth noting for this clone: The sample holds other DNA sequences that translate to the same CDR3. The CDR3 region has the DNA TGCGCCAGCAGCTTGGTGGCGGTCAGCTCCTACAATGAGCAGTTCTTC. This codes for CASSLVAVSSYNEQFF. The V gene is TRBV5-1, the J gene TRBJ2-1; the D is unclear. The length of the CDR3 is 16 residues. Per germline, CDR1 SGHRS and CDR2 YFSETQ. V lost 0 bases to trimming and J lost 0 bases, with 10 bases between them. The full variable domain, with the rest looked up from reference TRBV5-1 and TRBJ2-1, is KAGVTQTPRYLIKTRGQQVTLSCSPISGHRSVSWYQQTPGQGLQFLFEYFSETQRNKGNFPGRFSGRQFSNSRSEMNVSTLELGDSALYLCASSLVAVSSYNEQFFGPGTRLTVL.